Shown below are 30 T cell receptor beta chains from a single sample sequenced in a study of cytomegalovirus exposure and HLA in healthy donors. Both 60 Vbeta primers and 13 Jbeta primers went into the PCR. Clones were sequenced by immunoSEQ multiplex PCR, and TCRdb holds only the in-frame ones, with some missing. Here the sample spans more than 65,000 clones, approximately 61% being singletons. The sequenced sample consisted of PBMCs. Every receptor here comes from a woman in her fifties or sixties in good health and CMV-seropositive.

This clone was recorded once. The chain employs TRBV2 and TRBJ2-1; possibly TRBD2 for D (5 bases). The CDR3 totals 13 residues. Germline lookup yields CDR1 SNHLY and CDR2 FYNNEI. The ends were cut back, 3 bases at V and 7 bases at J, with 10 bases in the middle. This CDR3 reads CASSDYRGNEQFF. CDR3 nucleotides: TGTGCCAGCAGTGATTATCGGGGAAATGAGCAGTTCTTC.

The chain employs TRBV27 and TRBJ2-7; the match to TRBD2 covers 10 bases. Germline V gene lookup returns CDR1 MNHEY and CDR2 SMNVEV (reference sequence). J gave up 4 bases and V 2 bases, and 8 bases lay outside the gene matches. The CDR3 sequence is 16 residues long. The CDR3 reads CASSLQGASGGYEQYF. For the CDR3, the DNA is TGTGCCAGCAGTTTACAGGGAGCTAGCGGGGGTTACGAGCAGTACTTC.

The chain couples TRBV10-3 to TRBJ2-5; 7 nucleotides match TRBD2. The germline gives CDR1 ENHRY, CDR2 SYGVKD. V shed 6 bases and J 1 base; nucleotides not matched to a gene: 8. The CDR3 is made up of 15 amino acids. Written as DNA, the CDR3 is TGTGCCATCAGCGAAATGGGGGGGGGCCAAGAGACCCAGTACTTC. Protein sequence: CAISEMGGGQETQYF.

V usage is TRBV6-1 and J usage is TRBJ1-2; D perhaps matches TRBD1 (6 bases). Germline V CDR1 and CDR2: MNHNS, SASEGT. The CDR3 is made up of 13 amino acids. The V gene lost 8 bases and the J gene lost 4 bases, with 14 bases spanning the gap. The chain's CDR3 is CASQGSVGYGYTF. The CDR3 DNA is TGTGCCAGCCAGGGGTCCGTGGGCTATGGCTACACCTTC.

On this clone itself: No conserved phenylalanine or tryptophan is present at the end of the CDR3, so a read error is the likely explanation. The chain couples TRBV5-3 to TRBJ2-7, with D hard to call. TRBV5-3 is classed as an ORF, of uncertain function. Trimming pared 3 bases from V and 0 bases from J, leaving 16 bases between. The CDR3 loop spans 16 amino acids. The chain's CDR3 is CARSSQAGKISYEQYL. The CDR3 region has the DNA TGTGCCAGAAGCTCCCAGGCAGGAAAAATCTCCTACGAGCAGTACCTC.

The chain is built from TRBV19 and TRBJ2-5, with D perhaps TRBD2 (5 bases). The CDR3 totals 15 residues. Trimming removed 6 bases from V and 2 bases from J, with 16 bases in between. Germline CDR1 and CDR2: LNHDA and SQIVND (reference sequence). The CDR3 DNA reads TGTGCCAGTAGCCCTCGAGGGCAACTACAAGAGACCCAGTACTTC. This sequence encodes CASSPRGQLQETQYF.

This clone occurred a few times. The genes are TRBV15 and TRBJ1-5, with TRBD1 as a possible D gene (5 bases). The CDR3 sequence is 14 residues long. CDR1 and CDR2 (germline): LNHNV, YYDKDF (reference sequence). Trimming removed 1 base from V and 3 bases from J, with 7 bases in between. Written as DNA, the CDR3 is TGTGCCACCAGCAGAGGGGGCTCCAATCAGCCCCAGCATTTT. This gives the protein CATSRGGSNQPQHF. The whole variable domain, remainder taken from reference TRBV15 and TRBJ1-5, is DAMVIQNPRYQVTQFGKPVTLSCSQTLNHNVMYWYQQKSSQAPKLLFHYYDKDFNNEADTPDNFQSRRPNTSFCFLDIRSPGLGDTAMYLCATSRGGSNQPQHFGDGTRLSIL.

This clone has more than one count but fewer than ten. V gene TRBV28 combines with J gene TRBJ1-1; tentatively, D is TRBD1 (6 bases). This CDR3 comprises 14 residues. Germline values: CDR1 MDHEN, CDR2 SYDVKM. V dropped 5 bases and J dropped 6 bases, with 16 bases sitting between them. The DNA for the CDR3 is TGTGCCAGCAGTCGACAGGCGGAGGCGGCTGAAGCTTTCTTT. Translating it yields CASSRQAEAAEAFF. The full variable domain, its missing parts supplied by reference TRBV28 and TRBJ1-1, is DVKVTQSSRYLVKRTGEKVFLECVQDMDHENMFWYRQDPGLGLRLIYFSYDVKMKEKGDIPEGYSVSREKKERFSLILESASTNQTSMYLCASSRQAEAAEAFFGQGTRLTVV.

The V gene is TRBV5-4, the J gene TRBJ2-5, with TRBD1 matching over 8 bases. Germline V gene sequence: CDR1 SGHNT, CDR2 YYREEE (reference sequence). V was clipped by 0 bases and J by 4 bases; unmatched bases: 5. This CDR3 contains 15 residues. The CDR3 DNA reads as TGTGCCAGCAGCTTGGCGGCCAGGGGGCCAGAGACCCAGTACTTC. Its translation: CASSLAARGPETQYF.

V and J are TRBV7-9 and TRBJ2-5; the match to TRBD1 covers 7 bases. J gave up 4 bases and V 6 bases, and 11 bases lay outside the gene matches. The germline gives CDR1 SEHNR, CDR2 FQNEAQ (reference sequence). This CDR3 has 15 residues. CDR3 sequence reads: CASSSDRVLRETQYF. The CDR3 nucleotides are TGTGCCAGCAGTTCCGACAGGGTATTACGAGAGACCCAGTACTTC. The entire variable domain, with the rest obtained from reference TRBV7-9 and TRBJ2-5, is as follows: DTGVSQNPRHKITKRGQNVTFRCDPISEHNRLYWYRQTLGQGPEFLTYFQNEAQLEKSRLLSDRFSAERPKGSFSTLEIQRTEQGDSAMYLCASSSDRVLRETQYFGPGTRLLVL.

The chain uses TRBV6-1 and TRBJ2-7; 7 nucleotides agree with TRBD1. CDR3 size: 18 residues. The germline V gene has CDR1 MNHNS and CDR2 SASEGT. V lost 2 bases and J lost 0; bases outside the gene matches: 13. CDR3 coding DNA: TGTGCCAGCAGTGAAATGGGAGATCGGACAGGCCGCTCCTACGAGCAGTACTTC. As protein: CASSEMGDRTGRSYEQYF.

This rearrangement joins TRBV7-3 to TRBJ2-2, with 13 positions matching TRBD2. The V and J ends lost 1 base and 5 bases, in that order; junction bases with no gene match: 10. This CDR3 is 19 amino acids long. From germline, CDR1 is SGHTA and CDR2 FQGTGA. CDR3 amino acids: CASSLKGLAGAPWTGELFF. CDR3 DNA: TGTGCCAGCAGCTTAAAAGGACTAGCGGGGGCTCCGTGGACCGGGGAGCTGTTTTTT. Filled out from reference TRBV7-3 and TRBJ2-2, the complete variable domain reads GAGVSQTPSNKVTEKGKYVELRCDPISGHTALYWYRQSLGQGPEFLIYFQGTGAADDSGLPNDRFFAVRPEGSVSTLKIQRTERGDSAVYLCASSLKGLAGAPWTGELFFGEGSRLTVL.

This clone has only a few counts. The chain has TRBV5-1 and TRBJ2-3, with TRBD2 matching over 8 bases. The length of the CDR3 is 14 residues. Germline CDR1 is SGHRS and CDR2 is YFSETQ. The trim removed 0 bases at V and 6 bases at J, leaving 3 bases unmatched. The DNA for the CDR3 is TGCGCCAGCAGCTTGGGGACTAGCTTGGATACGCAGTATTTT. It encodes CASSLGTSLDTQYF.

The genes are TRBV29-1 and TRBJ1-2; D gene unclear. Per the germline V gene, CDR1 is SQVTM and CDR2 is ANQGSEA. Trimming removed 6 bases from V and 7 bases from J, with 12 bases in between. This CDR3 comprises 11 residues. CDR3 coding DNA: TGCAGCGTGAGGAGAACTGGTGGCTACACCTTC. This encodes CSVRRTGGYTF.

The chain is built from TRBV6-1 and TRBJ1-1, with D possibly matching TRBD1 (6 bases). This CDR3 comprises 15 residues. V shed 3 bases and J shed 6 bases, with 17 bases lying between them. Germline CDR1 MNHNS, CDR2 SASEGT. The CDR3 nucleotides are TGTGCCAGCAGTGATCGTTGGGGGCTGCTCTCTGAAGCTTTCTTT. Translation: CASSDRWGLLSEAFF.

The chain uses TRBV13 and TRBJ1-1; weak D call: TRBD1 (6 bases). The CDR3 runs to 13 residues. Per germline, CDR1 PRHDT and CDR2 FYEKMQ (reference sequence). The V end was cut by 3 bases, the J end by 4 bases, with 9 bases between. The CDR3 sequence is CASSLKGGTEAFF. CDR3 bases: TGTGCCAGCAGCTTGAAAGGGGGCACTGAAGCTTTCTTT.

This clone was detected only a few times. The CDR3 region is CASSYLLASEQYV. The CDR3, as DNA: TGTGCCAGCAGTTACTTGCTAGCAAGCGAGCAGTACGTC. This chain links TRBV6-6 with TRBJ2-7, with D possibly TRBD2 on 5 matching bases. The CDR3 length is 13 residues. The germline gives CDR1 MNHNY, CDR2 SVGAGI (reference sequence). V lost 1 base, J lost 6 bases, and 10 bases lay in between.

The chain couples TRBV14 to TRBJ2-7, with TRBD2 matching over 10 bases. CDR1 is SGHDN, CDR2 FVKESK, per germline. V was clipped by 1 base and J by 4 bases; unmatched bases: 1. This CDR3 region has 14 residues. In DNA form, the CDR3 reads TGTGCCAGCAGCCAAGTAGCGGGGGGTTACGAGCAGTACTTC. Amino acids: CASSQVAGGYEQYF.

This clone came up once. The rearrangement links TRBV6-1 to TRBJ1-5; 7 bases agree with TRBD1. The CDR3 has 13 amino acids. Trimming took 6 bases from V and 4 from J; bases not matched to a gene: 3. Germline CDR1 reads MNHNS; CDR2 reads SASEGT. DNA of the CDR3: TGTGCCAGCAGGGCGACAGGGAATCAGCCCCAGCATTTT. Amino acids: CASRATGNQPQHF.

This clone was detected a few times. Here the CDR3 reads CASSLARTGGYGYTF. DNA of the CDR3: TGTGCCAGCAGCTTAGCTCGGACAGGGGGCTATGGCTACACCTTC. V gene TRBV7-6 combines with J gene TRBJ1-2; 10 bases are shared with TRBD1. With 0 bases clipped from V and 4 bases from J, the junction kept 2 bases outside the gene matches. Germline V lookup: CDR1 SGHVS, CDR2 FNYEAQ. CDR3 size: 15 residues. Looking up the rest from reference TRBV7-6 and TRBJ1-2 gives the full variable domain: GAGVSQSPRYKVTKRGQDVALRCDPISGHVSLYWYRQALGQGPEFLTYFNYEAQQDKSGLPNDRFSAERPEGSISTLTIQRTEQRDSAMYRCASSLARTGGYGYTFGSGTRLTVV.

J is TRBJ2-5 and V is TRBV25-1, with unresolved D. V gave up 1 base and J gave up 2 bases, with 11 bases separating them. The CDR3 has 15 amino acids. CDR1 MGHDK and CDR2 SYGVNS come from the germline V gene. The CDR3 sequence is CASSELQQAQETQYF. The CDR3 DNA sequence: TGTGCCAGCAGTGAATTGCAGCAGGCACAAGAGACCCAGTACTTC.

This sequence joins TRBV11-2 and TRBJ2-7; possibly TRBD1 for D (5 bases). CDR3 length equals 13 residues. Trimming took 5 bases from V and 3 from J, leaving 11 bases between them. The V gene's germline CDR1 is SGHAT and CDR2 FQNNGV. The CDR3 protein is CASSPGRVYEQYV. The CDR3 DNA reads as TGTGCCAGCAGCCCGGGCAGGGTCTACGAGCAGTACGTC.

This clone has a single count. V is TRBV9 and J is TRBJ2-3; the match to TRBD2 covers 11 bases. From germline, CDR1 is SGDLS and CDR2 YYNGEE. This CDR3 region has 17 residues. V shed 3 bases and J 4 bases; nucleotides not matched to a gene: 10. CDR3 DNA sequence: TGTGCCAGCAGCGCCGATAGCGGGGGGGCGAGGCCAGATACGCAGTATTTT. Translation gives CASSADSGGARPDTQYF. Full variable domain (outside the CDR3, taken from reference TRBV9 and TRBJ2-3): DSGVTQTPKHLITATGQRVTLRCSPRSGDLSVYWYQQSLDQGLQFLIQYYNGEERAKGNILERFSAQQFPDLHSELNLSSLELGDSALYFCASSADSGGARPDTQYFGPGTRLTVL.

The chain employs TRBV7-6 and TRBJ1-5; 8 positions match TRBD1. Looked up from germline, CDR1 is SGHVS and CDR2 is FNYEAQ. The CDR3 sequence is 15 residues long. With V trimmed by 5 bases and J by 4 bases, 7 bases remained unmatched. The CDR3: CASSNRQGHNQPQHF. CDR3 nucleotide sequence: TGTGCCAGCAGCAACAGACAGGGGCATAATCAGCCCCAGCATTTT.

V gene TRBV2 combines with J gene TRBJ1-1; 7 bases are a match to TRBD1. The germline V gene encodes CDR1 SNHLY and CDR2 FYNNEI. The CDR3 contains 14 residues. The J segment lost 2 bases and the V segment lost 6 bases, leaving 6 bases of the junction unmatched. The CDR3 coding sequence is TGTGCCAGCAGGACCAGGGGGAGAAACACTGAAGCTTTCTTT. Translated: CASRTRGRNTEAFF.

Here the CDR3 reads CASSYQGSRSYTF. The CDR3 DNA reads TGTGCCAGCAGCTATCAGGGTAGTAGGAGCTACACCTTC. The rearrangement joins TRBV5-4 to TRBJ1-2, with a weak D call TRBD1 (5 bases). The CDR3 has 13 residues. CDR1 and CDR2 (germline): SGHNT, YYREEE (reference sequence). Between the trimmed V and J ends, which lost 3 bases and 9 bases, there was a span of 15 bases. The full variable domain, its missing parts supplied by reference TRBV5-4 and TRBJ1-2, is ETGVTQSPTHLIKTRGQQVTLRCSSQSGHNTVSWYQQALGQGPQFIFQYYREEENGRGNFPPRFSGLQFPNYSSELNVNALELDDSALYLCASSYQGSRSYTFGSGTRLTVV.

The rearrangement joins TRBV11-2 to TRBJ2-1, with a tentative D call TRBD2 (5 bases). This CDR3 is built from 15 residues. The germline CDR1 and CDR2 sequences are SGHAT and FQNNGV. The V and J ends lost 1 base and 0 bases respectively, with 7 bases between them. CDR3 coding DNA: TGTGCCAGCAGCTTAGGAGCGGCCTCCTACAATGAGCAGTTCTTC. Translation gives CASSLGAASYNEQFF.

The chain combines TRBV2 with TRBJ2-3; 7 bases agree with TRBD1. V lost 9 bases and J lost 2; bases outside the gene matches: 11. The germline gives CDR1 SNHLY, CDR2 FYNNEI. The CDR3 spans 15 residues. This CDR3 reads CARKFGTVDTDTQYF. CDR3 DNA sequence: TGTGCCAGGAAGTTCGGGACAGTGGACACAGATACGCAGTATTTT.

This clone showed up just a few times. A junction boundary mismatches the germline segment, possibly from a read error. The V and J genes are TRBV7-9 and TRBJ1-2, with 7 nucleotides matching TRBD1. Per germline, CDR1 SEHNR and CDR2 FQNEAQ (reference sequence). The CDR3 has 12 amino acids. CDR3 nucleotide sequence: TGTTCCAGCATCAGACAGGGAGGCGGCTACACCTTC. Translating gives CSSIRQGGGYTF.

This clone was observed once. This chain uses TRBV4-1 with TRBJ2-3, with 7 positions matching TRBD2. Trimming took 0 bases from V and 5 from J; bases not matched to a gene: 8. Germline CDR1 MGHRA, CDR2 YSYEKL. The CDR3 length is 16 residues. The CDR3 here is CASSQEAFPGGDTQYF. CDR3 DNA: TGCGCCAGCAGCCAAGAAGCCTTTCCGGGGGGAGATACGCAGTATTTT.